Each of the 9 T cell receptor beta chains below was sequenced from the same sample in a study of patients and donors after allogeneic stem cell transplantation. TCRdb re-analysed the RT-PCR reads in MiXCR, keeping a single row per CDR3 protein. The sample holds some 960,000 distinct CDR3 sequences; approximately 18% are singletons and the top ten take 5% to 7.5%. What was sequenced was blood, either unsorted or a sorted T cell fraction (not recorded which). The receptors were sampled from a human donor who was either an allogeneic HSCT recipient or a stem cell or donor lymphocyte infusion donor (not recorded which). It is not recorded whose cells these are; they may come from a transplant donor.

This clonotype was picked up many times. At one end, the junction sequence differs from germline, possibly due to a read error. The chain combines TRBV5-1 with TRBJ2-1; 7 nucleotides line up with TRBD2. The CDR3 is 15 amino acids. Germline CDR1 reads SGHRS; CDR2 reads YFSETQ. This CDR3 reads CASSLVAGSYNEQFF. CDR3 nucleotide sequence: TGTGCCAGCAGCTTAGTAGCGGGTTCATACAATGAGCAGTTCTTC.

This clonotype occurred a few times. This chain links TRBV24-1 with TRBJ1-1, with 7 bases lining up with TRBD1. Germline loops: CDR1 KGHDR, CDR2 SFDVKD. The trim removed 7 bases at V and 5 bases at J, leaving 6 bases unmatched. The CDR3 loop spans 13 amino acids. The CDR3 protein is CATRLRGGTEAFF. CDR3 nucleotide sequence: TGTGCCACCAGGCTCAGGGGGGGAACTGAAGCTTTCTTT.

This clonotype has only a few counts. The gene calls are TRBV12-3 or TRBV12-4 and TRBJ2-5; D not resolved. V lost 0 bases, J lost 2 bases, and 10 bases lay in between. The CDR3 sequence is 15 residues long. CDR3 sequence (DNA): TGTGCCAGCAGTTTAGCGTCGCGGCATCAAGAGACCCAGTACTTC. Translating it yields CASSLASRHQETQYF.

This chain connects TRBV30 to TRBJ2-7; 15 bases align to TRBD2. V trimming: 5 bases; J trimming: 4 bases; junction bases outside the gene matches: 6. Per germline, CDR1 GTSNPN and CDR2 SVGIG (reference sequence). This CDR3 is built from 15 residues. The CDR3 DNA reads TGTGCCTGGGGGCTCGGGACTAGCGGGGGGTACGAGCAGTACTTC. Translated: CAWGLGTSGGYEQYF.

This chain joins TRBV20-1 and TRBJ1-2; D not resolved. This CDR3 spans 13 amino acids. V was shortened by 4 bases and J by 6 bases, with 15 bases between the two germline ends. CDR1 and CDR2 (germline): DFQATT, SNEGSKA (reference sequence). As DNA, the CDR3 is TGCAGTGCTATGCGGAGGATTCGAGATGGCTACACCTTC. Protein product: CSAMRRIRDGYTF.

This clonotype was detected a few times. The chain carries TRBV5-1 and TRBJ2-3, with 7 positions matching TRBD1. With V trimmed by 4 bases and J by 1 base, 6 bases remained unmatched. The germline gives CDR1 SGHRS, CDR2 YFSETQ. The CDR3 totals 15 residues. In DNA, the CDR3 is TGCGCCAGCAGCCCAGACGGACAGGGCACAGATACGCAGTATTTT. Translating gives CASSPDGQGTDTQYF.

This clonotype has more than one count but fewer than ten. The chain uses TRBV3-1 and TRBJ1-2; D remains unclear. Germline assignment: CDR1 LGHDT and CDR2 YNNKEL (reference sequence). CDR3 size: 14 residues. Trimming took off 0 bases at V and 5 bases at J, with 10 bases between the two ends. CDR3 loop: CASSQDFGLYGYTF. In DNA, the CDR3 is TGTGCCAGCAGCCAAGATTTTGGATTGTATGGCTACACCTTC. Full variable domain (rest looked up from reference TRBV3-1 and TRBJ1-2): DTAVSQTPKYLVTQMGNDKSIKCEQNLGHDTMYWYKQDSKKFLKIMFSYNNKELIINETVPNRFSPKSPDKAHLNLHINSLELGDSAVYFCASSQDFGLYGYTFGSGTRLTVV.

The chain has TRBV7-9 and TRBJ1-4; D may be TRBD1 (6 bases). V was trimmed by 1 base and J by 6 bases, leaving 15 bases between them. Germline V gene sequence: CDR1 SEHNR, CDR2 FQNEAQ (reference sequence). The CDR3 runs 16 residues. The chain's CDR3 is CASSLGRTASYEKLFF. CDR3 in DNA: TGTGCCAGCAGCTTAGGCCGGACAGCAAGCTATGAAAAACTGTTTTTT.

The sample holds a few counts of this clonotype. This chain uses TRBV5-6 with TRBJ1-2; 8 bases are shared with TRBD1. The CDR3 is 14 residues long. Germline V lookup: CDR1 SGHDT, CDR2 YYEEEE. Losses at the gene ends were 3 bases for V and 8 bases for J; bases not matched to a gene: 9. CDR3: CASSSADRAGGYTF. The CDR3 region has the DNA TGTGCCAGCAGCTCAGCGGACAGGGCTGGCGGCTACACCTTC.